This TCR beta chain was captured in a study of blood T cells in healthy people across ages. The use of a sample-barcoded 5' primer and a J-beta primer mix characterized a second PCR of 7 to 11 cycles. Via MiXCR, TCRdb re-called the 5' RACE reads, giving one row per CDR3 protein. This sample has fewer than 1.5 million distinct CDR3 sequences, with about 43% found just once. CDR1 and CDR2 from the germline V gene are SQVTM and ANQGSEA. The CDR3 covers 12 residues. V lost 3 bases, J lost 0 bases, and 4 bases lay in between. This clonotype came up many times. Sequencing was carried out using blood. The chain couples TRBV29-1 to TRBJ2-3; D remains ambiguous. The receptor was derived from a woman younger than 35 in good health. CDR3 residues: CSVDGSTDTQYF. The CDR3 DNA reads TGCAGCGTTGACGGCAGCACAGATACGCAGTATTTT.